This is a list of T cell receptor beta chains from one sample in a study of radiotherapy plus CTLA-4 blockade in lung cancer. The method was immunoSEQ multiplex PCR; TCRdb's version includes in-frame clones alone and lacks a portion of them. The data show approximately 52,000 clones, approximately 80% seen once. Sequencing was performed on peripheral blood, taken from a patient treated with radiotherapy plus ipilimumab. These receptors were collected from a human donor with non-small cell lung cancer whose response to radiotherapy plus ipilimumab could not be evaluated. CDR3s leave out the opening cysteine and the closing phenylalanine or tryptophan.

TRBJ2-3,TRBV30,AWSMNSFTDTQY
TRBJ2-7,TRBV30,AWSPVTGGSYEQY
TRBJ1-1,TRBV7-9,ASSFQQPNEAF
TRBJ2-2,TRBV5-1,ASSEGQGGRELF
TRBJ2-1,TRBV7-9,ASSPTGEFNEQF
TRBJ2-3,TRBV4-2,ASSQGTSGGFTAGGRLLDTQY
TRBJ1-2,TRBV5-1,ASNWGHQDYSADGYT
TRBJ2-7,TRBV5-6,ASTPGGVPLGYEQY
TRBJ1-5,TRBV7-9,ASSSSPGSNQPQH
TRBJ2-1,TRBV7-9,ASSPGSGGKTEQF
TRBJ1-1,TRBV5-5,ASSLSSSTEAF
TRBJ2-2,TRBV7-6,ASSLTSGNTGELF
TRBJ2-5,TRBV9,ASSLRGQGGQETQY
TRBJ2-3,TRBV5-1,ASSLGWGRTDTQY
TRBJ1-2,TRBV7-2,ASSLVIGGRIGYGYT
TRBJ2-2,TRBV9,ASSVIGASGELF
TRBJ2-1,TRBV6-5,ASSPGTLDEQF
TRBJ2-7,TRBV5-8,ASSRLATEQY
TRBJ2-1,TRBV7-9,ASSLLAGGHEQF
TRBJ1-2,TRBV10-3,AISDSTGAGYGYT
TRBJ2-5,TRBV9,ASSAGVQETQY
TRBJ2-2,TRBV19,ASSTRLSGELF
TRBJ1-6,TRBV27,ASSWRTDSPLH
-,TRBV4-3,ASSHQGRGEQY
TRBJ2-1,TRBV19,ASSPGGSQYNEQF
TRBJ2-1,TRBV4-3,ASSQRTGGINEQF
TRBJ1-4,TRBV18,ASSLGTLNEKLF
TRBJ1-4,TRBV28,ASTQSGQGGDKLF
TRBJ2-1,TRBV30,AWAGQNNEQF
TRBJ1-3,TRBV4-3,ASSQVAAGKAPGNTIY
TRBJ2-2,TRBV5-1,ASSGGTERTGELF
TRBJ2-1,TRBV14,ASSRYGTKRANEQF
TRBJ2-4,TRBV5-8,ASSKGLAGVIAKNIQY
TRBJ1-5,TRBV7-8,ASSPGQANQPQH
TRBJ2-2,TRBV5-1,ASSPFTDSANTGELF
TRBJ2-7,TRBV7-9,ASSSFGAQNSYEQY
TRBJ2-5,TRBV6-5,ASSYMRAGEETQY
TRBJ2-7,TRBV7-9,ASSFAESYEQY
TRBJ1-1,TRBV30,AWSNDRVNTEAF
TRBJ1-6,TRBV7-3,ASSLGVSPLH
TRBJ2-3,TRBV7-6,ASVGSGGAGDTQY
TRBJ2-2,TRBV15,ATTPGGTGELF
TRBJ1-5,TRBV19,ASRAIISDFNQPQH
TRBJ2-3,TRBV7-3,ASSKLSGATDTQY
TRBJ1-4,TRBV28,ASSPWGGGGEKLF
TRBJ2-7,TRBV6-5,ASSYLGTGTYEQY